This is a list of T cell receptor beta chains from one sample in a study of T cells in Graves' hyperthyroidism and ophthalmopathy. TCRdb re-derived calls from the multiplex PCR reads in MiXCR, one entry per CDR3 protein. The top ten hold approximately 10% of the sample, which has roughly 520,000 distinct CDR3 sequences, approximately 24% seen once. Sequencing was done on a sample of blood. Receptors originate from a woman aged 25 to 39 with Graves' ophthalmopathy. The CDR3 runs from the conserved cysteine through the conserved F or W. D genes are given only for firm matches. Expanded clones are given a class, and other clones once, few, many or no size at all.

V gene: TRBV2
clone size: few
D gene: .
J gene: TRBJ1-1
CDR3 protein: CASSEVPGRGTEAFF
CDR3 DNA: TGTGCCAGCAGTGAAGTCCCAGGACGAGGTACTGAAGCTTTCTTT

V gene: TRBV15
clone size: many
D gene: .
J gene: TRBJ1-2
CDR3 protein: CATSRDSEGVTYGYTF
CDR3 DNA: TGTGCCACCAGCAGAGATTCGGAGGGGGTTACCTATGGCTACACCTTC

V gene: TRBV18
clone size: few
D gene: TRBD1
J gene: TRBJ1-6
CDR3 protein: CASSPDRTNSPLHF
CDR3 DNA: TGTGCCAGCTCACCGGACAGGACGAATTCACCCCTCCACTTT

V gene: TRBV6-5
clone size: many
D gene: TRBD1
J gene: TRBJ1-2
CDR3 protein: CASSPRQGLYGYTF
CDR3 DNA: TGTGCCAGCAGTCCCAGACAGGGTCTCTATGGCTACACCTTC

V gene: TRBV11-2
clone size: few
D gene: .
J gene: TRBJ2-7
CDR3 protein: CASSLNPPGASYEQYF
CDR3 DNA: TGTGCCAGCAGCTTAAATCCCCCAGGGGCCTCCTACGAGCAGTACTTC

V gene: TRBV2
clone size: few
D gene: TRBD2
J gene: TRBJ2-5
CDR3 protein: CASSGLAGGIQETQYF
CDR3 DNA: TGTGCCAGCAGTGGGCTAGCGGGAGGTATCCAAGAGACCCAGTACTTC

V gene: TRBV25-1
clone size: many
D gene: .
J gene: TRBJ1-1
CDR3 protein: CASSPGDEAFF
CDR3 DNA: TGTGCCAGCAGTCCAGGGGATGAAGCTTTCTTT

V gene: TRBV6-5
clone size: many
D gene: .
J gene: TRBJ1-2
CDR3 protein: CASSGGVGYGYTF
CDR3 DNA: TGTGCCAGCAGCGGAGGGGTTGGGTATGGCTACACCTTC

V gene: TRBV25-1
clone size: .
D gene: TRBD1
J gene: TRBJ1-1
CDR3 protein: CASVQRGRGDTEAFF
CDR3 DNA: TGTGCCAGCGTACAGAGGGGGCGGGGGGACACTGAAGCTTTCTTT

V gene: TRBV30
clone size: many
D gene: .
J gene: TRBJ1-5
CDR3 protein: CAWSVLDSNQPQHF
CDR3 DNA: TGTGCCTGGAGTGTTCTGGACAGCAATCAGCCCCAGCATTTT

V gene: TRBV4-2
clone size: .
D gene: TRBD1
J gene: TRBJ2-7
CDR3 protein: CSSSQGQGAYEQYF
CDR3 DNA: TGTTCCAGCAGCCAAGGGCAGGGGGCATACGAGCAGTACTTC

V gene: TRBV11-2
clone size: .
D gene: .
J gene: TRBJ2-4
CDR3 protein: CASSLGDSQGPKNIQYF
CDR3 DNA: TGTGCCAGCAGCTTAGGAGACTCTCAAGGGCCCAAAAACATTCAGTACTTC

V gene: TRBV20-1
clone size: .
D gene: .
J gene: TRBJ1-3
CDR3 protein: CSARGQKLPSGNTIYF
CDR3 DNA: TGCAGTGCTAGGGGGCAGAAACTCCCCTCTGGAAACACCATATATTTT

V gene: TRBV20-1
clone size: .
D gene: .
J gene: TRBJ1-6
CDR3 protein: CSARDRALSSYNSPLHF
CDR3 DNA: TGCAGTGCTAGAGATCGGGCTCTCAGCTCCTATAATTCACCCCTCCACTTT

V gene: TRBV6-2/TRBV6-3
clone size: .
D gene: .
J gene: TRBJ1-2
CDR3 protein: CASSLQTVAYGYTF
CDR3 DNA: TGTGCCAGCAGCCTCCAGACAGTAGCCTATGGCTACACCTTC

V gene: TRBV12-3/TRBV12-4
clone size: many
D gene: .
J gene: TRBJ1-2
CDR3 protein: CASSFFGGPDGYTF
CDR3 DNA: TGTGCCAGCAGTTTTTTTGGGGGGCCGGATGGCTACACCTTC

V gene: TRBV12-3/TRBV12-4
clone size: .
D gene: TRBD1
J gene: TRBJ1-5
CDR3 protein: CASGQGSQPQHF
CDR3 DNA: TGTGCCAGCGGACAGGGGAGTCAGCCCCAGCATTTT

V gene: TRBV2
clone size: many
D gene: .
J gene: TRBJ2-7
CDR3 protein: CASSEEAAVNYYEQYF
CDR3 DNA: TGTGCCAGCAGCGAAGAGGCGGCAGTTAACTACTACGAGCAGTACTTC

V gene: TRBV25-1
clone size: many
D gene: .
J gene: TRBJ2-7
CDR3 protein: CASSLHSASYEQYF
CDR3 DNA: TGTGCCAGCAGTCTCCACTCGGCCTCCTACGAGCAGTACTTC

V gene: TRBV28
clone size: many
D gene: .
J gene: TRBJ1-3
CDR3 protein: CASSLFPRGSSGNTIYF
CDR3 DNA: TGTGCCAGCAGTTTATTTCCACGGGGCTCCTCTGGAAACACCATATATTTT

V gene: TRBV4-1
clone size: .
D gene: .
J gene: TRBJ1-2
CDR3 protein: CVSSQGQGPYGYTF
CDR3 DNA: TGCGTCAGCAGCCAAGGGCAGGGGCCCTATGGCTACACCTTC

V gene: TRBV10-3
clone size: many
D gene: .
J gene: TRBJ1-2
CDR3 protein: CAISESPEANYGYTF
CDR3 DNA: TGTGCCATCAGCGAATCACCCGAAGCTAACTATGGCTACACCTTC

V gene: TRBV30
clone size: few
D gene: TRBD1
J gene: TRBJ1-5
CDR3 protein: CAWSGTGGNQPQHF
CDR3 DNA: TGTGCCTGGAGCGGGACAGGGGGCAATCAGCCCCAGCATTTT

V gene: TRBV7-3
clone size: few
D gene: .
J gene: TRBJ1-2
CDR3 protein: CASSPLPGANYGYTF
CDR3 DNA: TGTGCCAGCAGCCCACTCCCGGGAGCTAACTATGGCTACACCTTC

V gene: TRBV7-9
clone size: few
D gene: .
J gene: TRBJ2-7
CDR3 protein: CASSLAPQPYEQYF
CDR3 DNA: TGTGCCAGCAGCTTGGCCCCCCAGCCCTACGAGCAGTACTTC

V gene: TRBV20-1
clone size: many
D gene: .
J gene: TRBJ1-1
CDR3 protein: CSAPARDTEAFF
CDR3 DNA: TGCAGTGCTCCGGCCAGGGACACTGAAGCTTTCTTT

V gene: TRBV28
clone size: many
D gene: .
J gene: TRBJ2-4
CDR3 protein: CASNEEAKNIKYF
CDR3 DNA: TGTGCCAGCAATGAGGAGGCCAAAAACATTAAGTACTTC

V gene: TRBV6-1
clone size: many
D gene: .
J gene: TRBJ1-1
CDR3 protein: CASSVGGWAEAFF
CDR3 DNA: TGTGCCAGCAGTGTCGGGGGATGGGCTGAAGCTTTCTTT

V gene: TRBV18
clone size: few
D gene: TRBD1
J gene: TRBJ1-2
CDR3 protein: CASSPGTGDPRYTF
CDR3 DNA: TGTGCCAGCTCACCGGGGACAGGGGACCCTCGCTACACCTTC

V gene: TRBV11-1
clone size: many
D gene: .
J gene: TRBJ1-2
CDR3 protein: CASSLESGHLDTNYGYTF
CDR3 DNA: TGTGCCAGCAGCTTAGAATCGGGACACCTAGACACTAACTATGGCTACACCTTC

V gene: TRBV12-3/TRBV12-4
clone size: .
D gene: TRBD2
J gene: TRBJ2-5
CDR3 protein: CASAGGSQETQYF
CDR3 DNA: TGTGCCAGTGCGGGGGGCTCACAAGAGACCCAGTACTTC

V gene: TRBV12-3/TRBV12-4
clone size: many
D gene: TRBD2
J gene: TRBJ2-5
CDR3 protein: CASSSTSGGARETQYF
CDR3 DNA: TGTGCCAGCAGTTCCACTAGCGGGGGGGCCAGAGAGACCCAGTACTTC

V gene: TRBV11-2
clone size: few
D gene: .
J gene: TRBJ2-7
CDR3 protein: CASSGTGGTSYEQYF
CDR3 DNA: TGTGCCAGCAGCGGAACGGGCGGAACCTCCTACGAGCAGTACTTC

V gene: TRBV12-3/TRBV12-4
clone size: .
D gene: .
J gene: TRBJ1-2
CDR3 protein: CASLAGRGYTF
CDR3 DNA: TGTGCCAGCCTTGCCGGCCGGGGCTACACCTTC

V gene: TRBV12-3/TRBV12-4
clone size: .
D gene: TRBD2
J gene: TRBJ2-7
CDR3 protein: CASSLAIPSGGRYEQYF
CDR3 DNA: TGTGCCAGCAGTTTAGCGATCCCTAGCGGGGGGCGCTACGAGCAGTACTTC

V gene: TRBV6-5
clone size: many
D gene: TRBD2
J gene: TRBJ2-7
CDR3 protein: CASTREVAGIYEQYF
CDR3 DNA: TGTGCCAGCACCCGGGAGGTAGCGGGGATCTACGAGCAGTACTTC

V gene: TRBV29-1
clone size: few
D gene: TRBD1
J gene: TRBJ2-7
CDR3 protein: CSVEVLRQGVYEQYF
CDR3 DNA: TGCAGCGTTGAAGTCCTACGACAGGGCGTATACGAGCAGTACTTC

V gene: TRBV5-1
clone size: .
D gene: TRBD2
J gene: TRBJ2-5
CDR3 protein: CASSLDAGGTRRTQYF
CDR3 DNA: TGCGCCAGCAGCTTGGACGCGGGGGGCACCCGGCGAACCCAGTACTTC

V gene: TRBV12-3/TRBV12-4
clone size: few
D gene: .
J gene: TRBJ1-5
CDR3 protein: CASTSGAYSNQPQHF
CDR3 DNA: TGTGCCAGCACCTCAGGGGCGTATAGCAATCAGCCCCAGCATTTT

V gene: TRBV29-1
clone size: .
D gene: .
J gene: TRBJ1-1
CDR3 protein: CSVDWGAYTEAFF
CDR3 DNA: TGCAGCGTTGACTGGGGGGCGTACACTGAAGCTTTCTTT

V gene: TRBV13
clone size: many
D gene: .
J gene: TRBJ1-5
CDR3 protein: CASSSRVGYQPQHF
CDR3 DNA: TGTGCCAGCAGCTCCCGGGTGGGATATCAGCCCCAGCATTTT

V gene: TRBV19
clone size: few
D gene: .
J gene: TRBJ2-2
CDR3 protein: CASSRSVRTAGELFF
CDR3 DNA: TGTGCCAGTAGTAGGAGTGTCCGGACGGCCGGGGAGCTGTTTTTT

V gene: TRBV6-5
clone size: .
D gene: .
J gene: TRBJ1-3
CDR3 protein: CASTLHSSGNTIYF
CDR3 DNA: TGTGCCAGCACTTTACATTCCTCTGGAAACACCATATATTTT

V gene: TRBV20-1
clone size: many
D gene: TRBD1
J gene: TRBJ1-5
CDR3 protein: CSAIEDRDSNQPQHF
CDR3 DNA: TGCAGTGCTATTGAGGACAGGGATAGCAATCAGCCCCAGCATTTT

V gene: TRBV6-1
clone size: .
D gene: .
J gene: TRBJ1-1
CDR3 protein: CASSPNRVWTTEAFF
CDR3 DNA: TGTGCCAGCAGCCCGAACAGGGTTTGGACCACTGAAGCTTTCTTT

V gene: TRBV30
clone size: .
D gene: TRBD1
J gene: TRBJ2-2
CDR3 protein: CAWSSGYRGLGVAGELFF
CDR3 DNA: TGTGCCTGGAGTTCAGGCTACAGGGGGCTCGGGGTCGCCGGGGAGCTGTTTTTT

V gene: TRBV29-1
clone size: few
D gene: .
J gene: TRBJ1-1
CDR3 protein: CSVKEGGAGTEAFF
CDR3 DNA: TGCAGCGTTAAAGAGGGAGGGGCGGGCACTGAAGCTTTCTTT

V gene: TRBV28
clone size: many
D gene: .
J gene: TRBJ1-1
CDR3 protein: CASREGLGTEAFF
CDR3 DNA: TGTGCCAGCAGAGAGGGGCTGGGGACTGAAGCTTTCTTT

V gene: TRBV12-5
clone size: .
D gene: .
J gene: TRBJ2-3
CDR3 protein: CASGPHARGTDTQYF
CDR3 DNA: TGTGCTAGTGGTCCCCATGCTCGCGGCACAGATACGCAGTATTTT

V gene: TRBV20-1
clone size: many
D gene: TRBD2
J gene: TRBJ2-7
CDR3 protein: CSAINQRGSLEQYF
CDR3 DNA: TGCAGTGCTATCAATCAGCGGGGGTCCCTCGAGCAGTACTTC